The TCR beta chain under discussion was sequenced for a study of blood T cells in healthy people across ages. General study findings and limits: Whereas aged donors had fewer naive CD4+ cells, long-lived donors had more of them and higher diversity. CMV infection status of these donors was not known.

The CDR3 extends over 16 amino acids. The V gene's germline CDR1 is SGHRS and CDR2 YFSETQ. V was trimmed by 0 bases and J by 3 bases, leaving 13 bases between them. A note on this clonotype: Its antigen is undetermined.

With a J-beta primer mix and a sample-barcoded 5' primer, a second PCR ran roughly 6 to 11 cycles. Every cDNA molecule carried a tag from a template-switch adaptor bearing 12 random nucleotides. TCRdb reprocessed the 5' RACE reads with MiXCR, giving one entry per CDR3 protein. The sample holds hundreds of thousands of distinct CDR3 sequences, approximately 21% seen once. Total RNA amounts of at least 6 micrograms were extracted per sample. The rearrangement links TRBV5-1 to TRBJ1-3; no clear D gene. The TCR was taken from a man aged 65 to 85 in good health. Input material: blood. The CDR3 nucleotides read TGCGCCAGCAGCTTGGCCGGACCATTCTATGGAAACACCATATATTTT. Its protein product is CASSLAGPFYGNTIYF. Full variable domain (remainder filled in from reference TRBV5-1 and TRBJ1-3): KAGVTQTPRYLIKTRGQQVTLSCSPISGHRSVSWYQQTPGQGLQFLFEYFSETQRNKGNFPGRFSGRQFSNSRSEMNVSTLELGDSALYLCASSLAGPFYGNTIYFGEGSWLTVV.